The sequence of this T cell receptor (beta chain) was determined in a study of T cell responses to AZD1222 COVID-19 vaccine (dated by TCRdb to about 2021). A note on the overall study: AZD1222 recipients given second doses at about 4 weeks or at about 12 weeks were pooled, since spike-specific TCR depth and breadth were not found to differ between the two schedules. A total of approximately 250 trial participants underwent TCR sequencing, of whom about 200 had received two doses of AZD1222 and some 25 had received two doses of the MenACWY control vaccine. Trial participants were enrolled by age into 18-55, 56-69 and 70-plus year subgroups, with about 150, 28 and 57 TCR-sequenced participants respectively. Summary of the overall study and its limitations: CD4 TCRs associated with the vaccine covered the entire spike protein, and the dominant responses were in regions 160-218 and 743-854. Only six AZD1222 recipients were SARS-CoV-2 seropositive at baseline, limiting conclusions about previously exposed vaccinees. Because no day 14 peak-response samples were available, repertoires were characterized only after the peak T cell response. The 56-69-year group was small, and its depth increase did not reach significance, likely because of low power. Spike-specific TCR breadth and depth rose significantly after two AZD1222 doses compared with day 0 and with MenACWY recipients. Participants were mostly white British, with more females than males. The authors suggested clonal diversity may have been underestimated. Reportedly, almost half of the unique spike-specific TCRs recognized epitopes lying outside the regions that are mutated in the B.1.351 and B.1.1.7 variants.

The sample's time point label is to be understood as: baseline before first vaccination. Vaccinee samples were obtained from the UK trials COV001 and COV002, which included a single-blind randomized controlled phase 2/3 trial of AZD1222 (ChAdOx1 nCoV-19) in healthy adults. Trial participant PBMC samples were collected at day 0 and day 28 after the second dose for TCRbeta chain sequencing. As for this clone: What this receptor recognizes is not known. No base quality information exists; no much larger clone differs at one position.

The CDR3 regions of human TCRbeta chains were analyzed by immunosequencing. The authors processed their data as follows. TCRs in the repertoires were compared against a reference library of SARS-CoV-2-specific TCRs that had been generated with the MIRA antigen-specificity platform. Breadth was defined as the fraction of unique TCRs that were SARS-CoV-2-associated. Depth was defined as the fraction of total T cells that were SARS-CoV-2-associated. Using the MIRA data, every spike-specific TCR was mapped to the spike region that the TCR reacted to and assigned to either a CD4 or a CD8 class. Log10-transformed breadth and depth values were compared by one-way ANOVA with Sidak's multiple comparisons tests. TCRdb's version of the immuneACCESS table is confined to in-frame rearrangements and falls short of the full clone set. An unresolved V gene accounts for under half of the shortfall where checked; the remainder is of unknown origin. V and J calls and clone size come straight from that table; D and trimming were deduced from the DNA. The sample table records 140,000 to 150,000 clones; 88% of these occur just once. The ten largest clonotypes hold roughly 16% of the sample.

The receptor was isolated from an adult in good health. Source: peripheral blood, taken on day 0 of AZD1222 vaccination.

The CDR3 here reads CASSYSGRTSNQPQHF. In nucleotides, the sequence is TGTGCCAGCAGTTACTCGGGCAGGACCTCCAATCAGCCCCAGCATTTT. This chain joins TRBV6-2 or TRBV6-3 to TRBJ1-5, with the identity of the D gene unclear. V drops 0 bases and J drops 3 bases, leaving 12 bases in between. From cysteine to phenylalanine, the CDR3 is 16 amino acids long. Just CDR3 DNA is preserved here, 48 bases in frame from base 1. Per the germline V gene, MNHEY is the CDR1 and SVGEGT is the CDR2.